This TCR beta chain was identified during a study of vaccination and CD4 T cells after COVID-19. Study information: Two Hispanic individuals were among six male and four female convalescent patients. Post-diagnosis, post-COVID samples were collected after a median 101 days, ranging 35 to 161.

This sample's treatment: 10-day PBMC culture with coronavirus spike peptide pools or control peptides (ViraFEST assay). The CDR3 consists of 20 residues. The V segment lost 2 bases and the J segment 4 bases; nucleotides outside the gene matches: 16. Germline assignment: CDR1 MRHNA and CDR2 SNTAGT. Sequenced with the Oncomine TCR Beta short-read assay was DNA taken from cultured CD4+ T cells. One entry per CDR3 protein results from TCRdb running MiXCR on the PCR reads. Of 25,000 to 30,000 distinct CDR3 sequences in the sample, under 75% are singletons; the top ten hold roughly 17%. In regard to this clonotype: Its antigen is as yet unknown.

The sequencing here drew on CD4+ T cells from blood, cultured in vitro, taken after SARS-CoV-2 vaccination. The chain employs TRBV6-4 and TRBJ2-7; 14 nucleotides agree with TRBD2. This TCR was recovered from a human donor who received a COVID-19 vaccine. CDR3 protein: CASSDNVRLAGGPGKYEQYF. The CDR3 DNA reads as TGTGCCAGCAGTGACAATGTTAGACTAGCGGGGGGGCCCGGTAAGTACGAGCAGTACTTC.